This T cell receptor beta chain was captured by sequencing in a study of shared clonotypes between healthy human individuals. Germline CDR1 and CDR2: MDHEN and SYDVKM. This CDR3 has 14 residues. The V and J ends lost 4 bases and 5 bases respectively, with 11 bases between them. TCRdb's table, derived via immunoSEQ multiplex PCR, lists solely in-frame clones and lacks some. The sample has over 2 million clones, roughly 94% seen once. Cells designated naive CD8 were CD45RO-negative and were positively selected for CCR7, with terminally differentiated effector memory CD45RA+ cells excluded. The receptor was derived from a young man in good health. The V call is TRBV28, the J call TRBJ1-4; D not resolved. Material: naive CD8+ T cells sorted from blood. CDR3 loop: CASSSVKTNEKLFF. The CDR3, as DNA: TGTGCCAGCAGTTCAGTTAAGACAAATGAAAAACTGTTTTTT.